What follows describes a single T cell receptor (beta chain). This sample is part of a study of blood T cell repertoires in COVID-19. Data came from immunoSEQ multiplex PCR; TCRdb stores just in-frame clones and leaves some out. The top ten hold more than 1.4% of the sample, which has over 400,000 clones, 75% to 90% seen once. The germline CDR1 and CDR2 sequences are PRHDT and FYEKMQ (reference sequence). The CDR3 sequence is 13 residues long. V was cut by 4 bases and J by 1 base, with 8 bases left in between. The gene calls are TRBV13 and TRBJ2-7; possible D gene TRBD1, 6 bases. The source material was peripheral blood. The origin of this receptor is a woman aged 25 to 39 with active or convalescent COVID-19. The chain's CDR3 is CASSWTASYEQYF. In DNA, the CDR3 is TGTGCCAGCAGCTGGACAGCTTCCTACGAGCAGTACTTC.